The present entry profiles one T cell receptor (beta chain) with its context. This sample stems from a study of patients and donors after allogeneic stem cell transplantation. Trimming stripped 0 bases from V and 4 bases from J, with 10 bases between. The CDR3 covers 15 residues. Germline CDR1 is LGHNA and CDR2 is YNFKEQ. TCRdb itself ran the RT-PCR reads through MiXCR, one entry per CDR3 protein. The table includes some 31,000 distinct CDR3 sequences, more than 35% detected once. This chain uses TRBV4-2 with TRBJ1-5; D is unclear. Sequences were obtained from blood, either unsorted or a sorted T cell fraction (not recorded which). The sequence derives from a human donor who was either an allogeneic HSCT recipient or a stem cell or donor lymphocyte infusion donor (not recorded which). It is not recorded whose cells these are; they may come from a transplant donor. The CDR3 DNA sequence: TGTGCCAGCAGCCAAGAGGTGGCCCAAAATCAGCCCCAGCATTTT. Its protein is CASSQEVAQNQPQHF.